This record concerns one TCR beta chain sequence. Its antigen remains unidentified. This sample is drawn from a study of shared clonotypes between healthy human individuals. Study summary: Three CD4 naive, three CD4 memory, two CD8 naive and one CD8 memory plate were used per donor.

Study outcomes and limitations: The low donor count limited represented genetic and exposure-history diversity. Clonotypes which were not shared had lower generation probabilities than clonotypes that all four donors shared.

Sequencing was performed with immunoSEQ multiplex PCR; in TCRdb, only in-frame clones are kept and a portion is missing. The sample lists 2 million to 2.5 million clones; approximately 90% were seen once. CDR3 length: 14 amino acids. The germline V gene encodes CDR1 PRHDT and CDR2 FYEKMQ (reference sequence). The V end lost 6 bases, the J end lost 4 bases, and 15 bases lay between the germline ends. The sequenced sample was naive CD4+ T cells from PBMCs. Specified subset: CD45RA+ positively selected. The sequence was obtained from a man aged 18-30 years in good health. Some clones in this sample may be carry-over from other donors' samples. The chain has TRBV13 and TRBJ1-1, with D unresolved. The CDR3 spells CASRRTGPFTEAFF. CDR3 coding DNA: TGTGCCAGCAGGAGGACGGGTCCGTTCACTGAAGCTTTCTTT.